The rows below give T cell receptor beta chains drawn from one sample of a study of shared clonotypes between healthy human individuals. Some clones are missing from TCRdb's copy, which holds only in-frame ones; the method was immunoSEQ multiplex PCR. The data contain more than 2 million clones, around 95% of them singletons. Source material: naive CD4+ T cells sorted from blood. Receptor source: a man aged 18 to 30 in good health. Both conserved end residues are part of each CDR3. The D gene is left open where the match is weak. Clone size is not always given. Where it is, it says once, few, many or a class for expanded clones.

clone_size j_call d_call v_call cdr3_aa cdr3_nt
- TRBJ2-7 - TRBV11-2 CASSLTSQGYYEQYF TGTGCCAGCAGCTTAACGAGCCAGGGCTACTACGAGCAGTACTTC
- TRBJ1-6 TRBD1 TRBV6-5 CASSSGQGYNSPLHF TGTGCCAGCAGTTCGGGACAGGGCTATAATTCACCCCTCCACTTT
- TRBJ2-5 TRBD2 TRBV5-1 CASSLETSGSSETQYF TGCGCCAGCAGCTTGGAGACTAGCGGGAGTTCAGAGACCCAGTACTTC
- TRBJ2-2 - TRBV6-1 CASSEEQWIANTGELFF TGTGCCAGCAGTGAAGAACAATGGATCGCGAACACCGGGGAGCTGTTTTTT
- TRBJ1-5 - TRBV28 CASSVGRTHQPQHF TGTGCCAGCAGTGTCGGCAGGACGCATCAGCCCCAGCATTTT
- TRBJ1-4 TRBD1 TRBV18 CASSPATGVEKLFF TGTGCCAGCTCACCTGCGACAGGGGTTGAAAAACTGTTTTTT
- TRBJ2-7 - TRBV30 CAWSHSSYEQYF TGTGCCTGGAGTCACAGCTCCTACGAGCAGTACTTC
- TRBJ1-2 - TRBV4-2 CASSQDPQGMSYGYTF TGTGCCAGCAGCCAAGATCCGCAGGGTATGTCCTATGGCTACACCTTC
- TRBJ2-1 - TRBV7-9 CASSPRGTVSYNEQFF TGTGCCAGCAGCCCCCGCGGGACAGTCTCCTACAATGAGCAGTTCTTC
once TRBJ2-1 TRBD1 TRBV5-5 CASSRDSGDNEQFF TGTGCCAGCAGCAGGGACAGTGGGGACAATGAGCAGTTCTTC
- TRBJ1-4 - TRBV5-1 CASKLEGSNEKLFF TGCGCCAGCAAATTGGAGGGCTCTAATGAAAAACTGTTTTTT
- TRBJ1-4 - TRBV2 CASNKGQTGNEKLFF TGTGCCAGCAATAAAGGACAGACTGGAAATGAAAAACTGTTTTTT
- TRBJ1-3 - TRBV5-1 CASRGSISGNTIYF TGCGCCAGCAGAGGTTCAATCTCTGGAAACACCATATATTTT
- TRBJ2-7 TRBD1 TRBV7-9 CASSRGQGLSYEQYF TGTGCCAGTTCACGCGGACAGGGCCTCTCCTACGAGCAGTACTTC
- TRBJ1-2 - TRBV2 CASSEAKGTNYGYTF TGTGCCAGCAGTGAAGCTAAGGGTACTAACTATGGCTACACCTTC
- TRBJ2-7 - TRBV6-1 CASSEFLVSEQYF TGTGCCAGCAGTGAATTCCTAGTAAGCGAGCAGTACTTC
- TRBJ2-5 - TRBV5-4 CASSLDRALQETQYF TGTGCCAGCAGCTTGGACAGGGCTTTACAAGAGACCCAGTACTTC
- TRBJ2-7 TRBD1 TRBV6-6 CASRSPGQGSYEQYF TGTGCCAGCAGATCCCCGGGACAGGGCTCCTACGAGCAGTACTTC
- TRBJ2-1 TRBD1 TRBV2 CASSGRQGTANEQFF TGTGCCAGCAGTGGCCGACAGGGAACGGCAAATGAGCAGTTCTTC
- TRBJ2-7 - TRBV2 CASNFRALREQYF TGTGCCAGCAACTTCAGGGCTCTGAGGGAGCAGTACTTC
once TRBJ1-4 TRBD1 TRBV7-9 CASSSQDRDFEKLFF TGTGCCAGCAGCTCACAGGACAGGGATTTTGAAAAACTGTTTTTT
few TRBJ1-5 TRBD1 TRBV7-2 CASSRDSRRVQPQHF TGTGCCAGCAGCCGGGACAGCCGGCGGGTTCAGCCCCAGCATTTT
once TRBJ2-7 - TRBV21-1 CASTGTSGFEEQYF TGTGCCAGCACCGGGACTAGCGGGTTCGAGGAGCAGTACTTC
- TRBJ2-3 TRBD2 TRBV5-1 CASSRGTSGGADTQYF TGCGCCAGCAGCCGCGGGACTAGCGGGGGGGCAGATACGCAGTATTTT
- TRBJ1-6 - TRBV27 CASSPRERNSPLHF TGTGCCAGCAGTCCGAGGGAACGGAATTCACCCCTCCACTTT
- TRBJ2-1 - TRBV30 CAWSKATTYNEQFF TGTGCCTGGAGTAAAGCTACCACCTACAATGAGCAGTTCTTC
- TRBJ1-1 - TRBV2 CASSEKGYTEAFF TGTGCCAGCAGTGAGAAGGGGTACACTGAAGCTTTCTTT
- TRBJ1-2 TRBD1 TRBV2 CASSGTGSSGYTF TGTGCCAGCTCCGGGACAGGGTCTAGCGGCTACACCTTC
- TRBJ2-7 - TRBV5-1 CASSLGIATEQYF TGCGCCAGCAGCTTGGGGATAGCGACCGAGCAGTACTTC
- TRBJ2-7 - TRBV5-4 CASSLDGASYEQYF TGTGCCAGCAGCTTGGATGGGGCCTCCTACGAGCAGTACTTC
- TRBJ1-5 TRBD1 TRBV6-5 CASSQTGLNQPQHF TGTGCCAGCAGTCAGACAGGGTTGAATCAGCCCCAGCATTTT
- TRBJ2-3 - TRBV5-6 CASSLGPGGVTDTQYF TGTGCCAGCAGCTTGGGGCCGGGGGGCGTAACAGATACGCAGTATTTT
- TRBJ2-1 TRBD2 TRBV5-6 CASSTLSGKNNEQFF TGTGCCAGCAGCACCCTTAGCGGGAAAAACAATGAGCAGTTCTTC
- TRBJ1-5 - TRBV4-3 CASSQTVNQPQHF TGCGCCAGCAGCCAAACAGTCAATCAGCCCCAGCATTTT
- TRBJ2-2 TRBD2 TRBV5-1 CASQPKLGSGSGRAANTGELFF TGCGCCAGCCAACCCAAATTGGGGAGCGGCAGCGGGAGGGCCGCGAACACCGGGGAGCTGTTTTTT
- TRBJ1-2 - TRBV30 CAWSVQGSAHYGYTF TGTGCCTGGAGTGTACAGGGTTCTGCACACTATGGCTACACCTTC
- TRBJ1-6 TRBD1 TRBV5-1 CASSPGQPNSPLHF TGCGCCAGCAGCCCGGGACAGCCTAATTCACCCCTCCACTTT
- TRBJ2-4 TRBD2 TRBV10-2 CASSALFQAGTLAKNIQYF TGCGCCAGCAGTGCCCTCTTCCAAGCGGGGACGCTAGCCAAAAACATTCAGTACTTC
- TRBJ2-7 TRBD2 TRBV5-1 CASSPGGTNPYEQYF TGCGCCAGCAGCCCGGGAGGGACTAACCCCTACGAGCAGTACTTC
- TRBJ1-1 - TRBV7-3 CASSLRKNTEAFF TGTGCCAGCAGCCTACGGAAGAACACTGAAGCTTTCTTT
- TRBJ2-3 - TRBV28 CASSLAPGDTQYF TGTGCCAGCAGTTTAGCCCCGGGAGATACGCAGTATTTT
- TRBJ2-1 - TRBV2 CASSVAGPYNEQFF TGTGCCAGCAGTGTAGCCGGACCCTACAATGAGCAGTTCTTC
- TRBJ1-3 - TRBV7-8 CASSDFQGSGNTIYF TGTGCCAGCAGCGATTTTCAGGGCTCTGGAAACACCATATATTTT
- TRBJ1-1 - TRBV7-9 CASSFDLASNTEAFF TGTGCCAGCAGCTTTGACCTGGCCTCGAACACTGAAGCTTTCTTT
- TRBJ2-6 - TRBV7-9 CASRGAFLSGANVLTF TGTGCCAGCAGGGGGGCCTTTCTCTCTGGGGCCAACGTCCTGACTTTC
- TRBJ2-3 TRBD1 TRBV30 CAWSAEDRVWTDTQYF TGTGCCTGGAGTGCAGAGGACAGGGTTTGGACAGATACGCAGTATTTT
- TRBJ2-3 - TRBV4-1 CASSPTSVTDTQYF TGCGCCAGCAGCCCAACAAGTGTCACAGATACGCAGTATTTT
- TRBJ1-3 - TRBV7-2 CASSLAQGPSSSGNTIYF TGTGCCAGCAGCTTAGCGCAAGGTCCCTCCAGCTCTGGAAACACCATATATTTT
once TRBJ1-3 - TRBV10-3 CAISEDNVSGNTIYF TGTGCCATCAGTGAGGATAATGTCTCTGGAAACACCATATATTTT
- TRBJ1-5 - TRBV10-2 CASSRVTQPQHF TGCGCCAGCAGTAGGGTCACTCAGCCCCAGCATTTT